The 25 T cell receptor beta chains reported below all come from one sample, sequenced in a study of blood T cell repertoires in COVID-19. TCRdb keeps only in-frame clones here, not all; method: immunoSEQ multiplex PCR. The data contain almost 350,000 clones, approximately 89% of them singletons. Sequencing used peripheral blood. The receptors derive from a woman aged 55-69 years with COVID-19, enrolled during active disease.

The chain has TRBV7-6 and TRBJ2-2; TRBD2 aligns across 10 bases. The germline gives CDR1 SGHVS, CDR2 FNYEAQ. The length of the CDR3 is 17 residues. Unmatched junction bases numbered 8, after V lost 4 bases and J lost 3 bases. Here the CDR3 reads CASSYNGLAVDTGELFF. CDR3 DNA: TGTGCCAGCAGCTACAATGGACTAGCGGTCGACACCGGGGAGCTGTTTTTT.

V usage is TRBV19 and J usage is TRBJ1-6; 7 nucleotides align to TRBD1. CDR1 and CDR2 from the germline V gene are LNHDA and SQIVND (reference sequence). CDR3 length equals 15 residues. Germline trimming cut 5 bases from V and 5 bases from J; bases unmatched to any gene: 6. In nucleotides, the CDR3 is TGTGCCAGTAGTGTGGGGGACAGTCATAATTCACCCCTCCACTTT. This gives the protein CASSVGDSHNSPLHF.

This clone occurred once. The chain links TRBV5-1 to TRBJ1-2; a weak D match, TRBD1 (5 bases). Looked up from germline, CDR1 is SGHRS and CDR2 is YFSETQ. The CDR3 runs 14 residues. With 0 bases removed from V and 4 bases from J, the gap between germline ends came to 10 bases. CDR3 amino acids: CASSLAWGVYGYTF. CDR3 bases: TGCGCCAGCAGCTTGGCCTGGGGGGTCTATGGCTACACCTTC.

The CDR3 bases are TGTGCCAGCAAAACCGGGACAGGGGCCTATGGCTACACCTTC. Translation: CASKTGTGAYGYTF. The chain employs TRBV2 and TRBJ1-2; TRBD1 agrees at 10 bases. V trimming: 7 bases; J trimming: 4 bases; junction bases outside the gene matches: 6. The V gene's germline CDR1 is SNHLY and CDR2 FYNNEI. The CDR3 covers 14 residues.

The V gene is TRBV6-5, the J gene TRBJ1-4, with D unclear. Germline loops: CDR1 MNHEY, CDR2 SVGAGI. V gave up 7 bases and J gave up 5 bases, with 14 bases separating them. The CDR3 sequence is 14 residues long. Written as DNA, the CDR3 is TGTGCCAGCAACCTTGCCTCAGCGAATGAAAAACTGTTTTTT. Amino acids: CASNLASANEKLFF.

This chain links TRBV6-5 with TRBJ1-1; D is possibly TRBD1 (6 bases). The germline gives CDR1 MNHEY, CDR2 SVGAGI. The V and J ends lost 6 bases and 4 bases respectively, with 12 bases between them. The CDR3 is made up of 13 amino acids. CDR3 in amino acids: CASSPTGFTEAFF. The CDR3 DNA follows: TGTGCCAGCAGCCCCACAGGGTTCACTGAAGCTTTCTTT.

The chain employs TRBV6-6 and TRBJ2-7, with D hard to call. CDR3 size: 14 residues. Per the germline V gene, CDR1 is MNHNY and CDR2 is SVGAGI (reference sequence). V shed 8 bases and J shed 1 base, with 15 bases lying between them. The chain's CDR3 is CASAQHTVSYEQYF. For the CDR3, the DNA is TGTGCCAGCGCACAACATACAGTGTCCTACGAGCAGTACTTC.

This sequence joins TRBV24-1 and TRBJ2-7; D perhaps matches TRBD1 (5 bases). CDR1 and CDR2 (germline): KGHDR, SFDVKD. V lost 7 bases and J 2 bases, leaving 11 bases between the germline ends. This CDR3 has 13 residues. The CDR3 DNA follows: TGTGCCACCAGGAACAGGTCAGCCTACGAGCAGTACTTC. This encodes CATRNRSAYEQYF.

Remarks on this clone: Other DNA sequences in the same sample also yield this CDR3. V is TRBV5-1 and J is TRBJ1-1; the D is unclear. Trimming shortened V by 1 base and J by 1 base, and 5 bases separated the two germline ends. The CDR3 is 13 residues long. Germline assignment: CDR1 SGHRS and CDR2 YFSETQ. The CDR3 sequence: CASSLRENTEAFF. CDR3 nucleotide sequence: TGCGCCAGCAGCTTGCGAGAGAACACTGAAGCTTTCTTT.

The V call is TRBV9, the J call TRBJ2-2, with 10 bases lining up with TRBD1. V shed 1 base, J shed 7 bases, and the junction held 7 bases outside the gene matches. Per germline, CDR1 SGDLS and CDR2 YYNGEE. The CDR3 has 16 residues. CDR3 region: CASSVRDRGRIGELFF. The CDR3 DNA reads as TGTGCCAGCAGCGTACGGGACAGGGGAAGAATCGGGGAGCTGTTTTTT.

The chain has TRBV28 and TRBJ1-2; the match to TRBD1 covers 10 bases. This CDR3 is built from 15 residues. Germline V CDR1 and CDR2: MDHEN, SYDVKM. V gave up 6 bases and J gave up 5 bases; unmatched junction bases: 9. CDR3 amino acids: CASSLGGTGEYGYTF. CDR3 nucleotide sequence: TGTGCCAGCAGCCTCGGTGGGACAGGGGAATATGGCTACACCTTC.

The rearrangement joins TRBV5-1 to TRBJ2-7; 9 positions match TRBD1. In germline, CDR1 is SGHRS, CDR2 YFSETQ. The CDR3 is 14 amino acids. The V segment lost 3 bases and the J segment 5 bases; nucleotides outside the gene matches: 6. The chain's CDR3 is CASSSRDRVNEQYF. The DNA for the CDR3 is TGCGCCAGCAGCTCCCGGGACAGGGTTAACGAGCAGTACTTC. Filled out from reference TRBV5-1 and TRBJ2-7, the complete variable domain reads KAGVTQTPRYLIKTRGQQVTLSCSPISGHRSVSWYQQTPGQGLQFLFEYFSETQRNKGNFPGRFSGRQFSNSRSEMNVSTLELGDSALYLCASSSRDRVNEQYFGPGTRLTVT.

The V gene is TRBV7-3, the J gene TRBJ1-1, with D possibly matching TRBD1 (5 bases). Between the trimmed V and J ends, which lost 4 bases and 0 bases, there was a span of 9 bases. The CDR3 covers 14 residues. Looked up from germline, CDR1 is SGHTA and CDR2 is FQGTGA. CDR3 region: CASSWGPMNTEAFF. The CDR3 coding sequence is TGTGCCAGCAGCTGGGGCCCCATGAACACTGAAGCTTTCTTT.

This chain joins TRBV7-8 and TRBJ2-1, with TRBD2 matching over 7 bases. Germline V lookup: CDR1 SGHVS, CDR2 FQNEAQ. This CDR3 comprises 13 residues. J was trimmed by 15 bases and V by 5 bases; bases with no gene match: 13. This CDR3 reads CASSREELAAPFF. The CDR3 DNA reads TGTGCCAGCAGCCGGGAGGAACTAGCCGCTCCGTTCTTC.

V usage is TRBV7-3 and J usage is TRBJ2-7; 7 bases line up with TRBD1. The V segment lost 5 bases and the J segment 5 bases; nucleotides outside the gene matches: 6. CDR3 length: 13 amino acids. Germline V gene data show CDR1 as SGHTA and CDR2 as FQGTGA. The CDR3 region has the DNA TGTGCCAGCAGCCCTGACAGGGTCCACGAGCAGTACTTC. Amino acid sequence: CASSPDRVHEQYF.

The gene calls are TRBV3-1 (or the pseudogene TRBV3-2) and TRBJ1-1; D is ambiguous. The germline V and J ends were trimmed by 4 bases and 8 bases, with 14 bases remaining between them. The CDR3 spans 13 residues. Germline CDR1 is LGHDT and CDR2 is YNNKEL (reference sequence). The CDR3 DNA follows: TGTGCCAGCAGCCTCAATACATATGTGGAAGCTTTCTTT. Translating it yields CASSLNTYVEAFF.

The chain combines TRBV5-1 with TRBJ2-6; 11 bases are a match to TRBD1. The junction had 11 bases not matched to a gene; V was cut back by 5 bases and J by 4 bases. The V gene's germline CDR1 is SGHRS and CDR2 YFSETQ. This CDR3 has 18 residues. The CDR3 nucleotides read TGCGCCAGCAGAAGACCGGACAGGGGGCGGACAGGGGCCAACGTCCTGACTTTC. It encodes CASRRPDRGRTGANVLTF. Looking up the rest from reference TRBV5-1 and TRBJ2-6 gives the full variable domain: KAGVTQTPRYLIKTRGQQVTLSCSPISGHRSVSWYQQTPGQGLQFLFEYFSETQRNKGNFPGRFSGRQFSNSRSEMNVSTLELGDSALYLCASRRPDRGRTGANVLTFGAGSRLTVL.

The J gene is TRBJ1-2, the V gene TRBV29-1; TRBD1 is a possible D gene (5 bases). Germline CDR1 reads SQVTM; CDR2 reads ANQGSEA. This CDR3 has 15 amino acids. V lost 4 bases and J lost 8, with 23 bases in between. In DNA, the CDR3 is TGCAGCGTTGTCTCAGGGTGGCAGGGAGGAAGCGGCTACACCTTC. It yields the protein CSVVSGWQGGSGYTF. Full variable domain (missing parts from reference TRBV29-1 and TRBJ1-2): SAVISQKPSRDICQRGTSLTIQCQVDSQVTMMFWYRQQPGQSLTLIATANQGSEATYESGFVIDKFPISRPNLTFSTLTVSNMSPEDSSIYLCSVVSGWQGGSGYTFGSGTRLTVV.

The V and J genes are TRBV3-1 (or the pseudogene TRBV3-2) and TRBJ2-7; 7 positions agree with TRBD1. The CDR3 has 15 residues. V shed 4 bases and J 7 bases; nucleotides not matched to a gene: 13. Per the germline V gene, CDR1 is LGHDT and CDR2 is YNNKEL (reference sequence). The CDR3 bases are TGTGCCAGCAGCCGTGGGGTAGACAGGGCGCAAGAGCAGTACTTC. It codes for CASSRGVDRAQEQYF.

The chain carries TRBV6-5 and TRBJ2-1; the match to TRBD2 covers 9 bases. The germline V gene has CDR1 MNHEY and CDR2 SVGAGI. CDR3 length: 14 amino acids. Germline trimming cut 6 bases from V and 10 bases from J; bases unmatched to any gene: 10. The DNA for the CDR3 is TGTGCCAGCAGCCGCGGGGGGGCCCCGGGAGAGCAGTTCTTC. Encoded protein: CASSRGGAPGEQFF.

This clone was counted once. The J gene is TRBJ1-1, the V gene TRBV30; TRBD1 matches at 9 bases. The CDR3 covers 14 residues. CDR1 and CDR2 (germline): GTSNPN, SVGIG (reference sequence). After removal of 8 bases from V and 5 bases from J, the junction contained 12 bases not matched to a gene. Here the CDR3 reads CASSSTGGWTEAFF. The CDR3 bases are TGTGCCAGTTCATCCACAGGGGGCTGGACTGAAGCTTTCTTT.

This clone was seen a single time. The V gene is TRBV5-4, the J gene TRBJ1-2; D is unresolved. V dropped 0 bases and J dropped 0 bases, with 9 bases sitting between them. CDR1 and CDR2 (germline): SGHNT, YYREEE (reference sequence). The CDR3 length is 15 residues. The CDR3 DNA reads TGTGCCAGCAGCTTGGGCTGGCGGCCTAACTATGGCTACACCTTC. This sequence encodes CASSLGWRPNYGYTF.

V and J are TRBV5-6 and TRBJ1-2; D is uncertain. The ends were cut back, 1 base at V and 3 bases at J, with 7 bases in the middle. Germline loops: CDR1 SGHDT, CDR2 YYEEEE. The CDR3 runs 13 residues. The CDR3 region has the DNA TGTGCCAGCAGCTTGAGGAGCTACTATGGCTACACCTTC. Encoded protein: CASSLRSYYGYTF.

The chain employs TRBV14 and TRBJ1-1; the D gene is possibly TRBD1 (5 bases). The germline V and J ends were trimmed by 4 bases and 1 base, with 13 bases remaining between them. The CDR3 has 15 residues. Germline-derived CDR1 and CDR2 are SGHDN and FVKESK. In DNA form, the CDR3 reads TGTGCCAGCAGCCCACGGACACTAGCGAACACTGAAGCTTTCTTT. Its translation: CASSPRTLANTEAFF.

The chain carries TRBV3-1 (or the pseudogene TRBV3-2) and TRBJ2-3; 8 bases are shared with TRBD2. Germline loops: CDR1 LGHDT, CDR2 YNNKEL (reference sequence). The V segment lost 1 base and the J segment 2 bases; nucleotides outside the gene matches: 8. The CDR3 is 17 residues long. The CDR3 DNA reads TGTGCCAGCAGCCAAGTGCGGCTAGCGGGTTTCACAGATACGCAGTATTTT. This translates into CASSQVRLAGFTDTQYF.